These T cell receptor beta chains were read from a single sample in a study of brain metastases from non-small cell lung cancer. Clones were sequenced by immunoSEQ multiplex PCR, and TCRdb holds only the in-frame ones, with some missing. This table holds under 4,500 clones, roughly 85% found once. The sample taken for sequencing was primary lung tumor tissue. The origin of the receptors is a donor at least 40 years old with non-small cell lung cancer. Each CDR3 is given with its conserved first and last residue. The D gene is left open where the match is weak. Size tells how often a clone was seen (once, few, many) or the class of an expanded clone, and some rows leave it out.

CDR3nt,CDR3aa,abundance,len,d_gene,j_gene,v_gene
TGTGCCAGCAGCTTGACGTTCGGTGGCGACTCCTACGAGCAGTACTTC,CASSLTFGGDSYEQYF,-,16,-,TRBJ2-7,TRBV5-6
TGTGCCACCAGGTATACTAGCGGGAGGGCCGAATACAATGAGCAGTTCTTC,CATRYTSGRAEYNEQFF,-,17,TRBD2,TRBJ2-1,TRBV15
TGCAGCGTTGACCCAGGTACGGATGAGCAGTTCTTC,CSVDPGTDEQFF,-,12,-,TRBJ2-1,TRBV29-1
TGCGCCAGCAGCTTGAATTCTGACGGTGAGCAGTTCTTC,CASSLNSDGEQFF,once,13,-,TRBJ2-1,TRBV5-1
TGTGCCAGCAGCTCCGGATGGGACAGCAAAACAGATACGCAGTATTTT,CASSSGWDSKTDTQYF,-,16,TRBD1,TRBJ2-3,TRBV11-3
TGTGCCACCAGCAGATCTCTAGGGACATCGAACACCGGGGAGCTGTTTTTT,CATSRSLGTSNTGELFF,-,17,-,TRBJ2-2,TRBV15
TGTGCCAGCAGTTTAGGCTTGAACGAGCAGTACTTC,CASSLGLNEQYF,-,12,-,TRBJ2-7,TRBV28
TGTGCCAGCAGCCGAGACAGGGGCAACCAAGAGACCCAGTACTTC,CASSRDRGNQETQYF,-,15,TRBD1,TRBJ2-5,TRBV28
TGTGCCAGCAGCTTTTTCGGCCCCGACACCGGGGAGCTGTTTTTT,CASSFFGPDTGELFF,-,15,-,TRBJ2-2,TRBV7-6
TGTGCCAGTAGCCTGACAGGCGCGAATTCACCCCTCCACTTT,CASSLTGANSPLHF,-,14,-,TRBJ1-6,TRBV19
TGTGCCAGCAGTTTGCGGGAGGGCCCATTTGCCCCTCCCAACGAGCAGTACTTC,CASSLREGPFAPPNEQYF,-,18,TRBD2,TRBJ2-7,TRBV28
TGTGCCAGCAGCTCCCAGGGACAGGCGCCCTACGAGCAGTACTTC,CASSSQGQAPYEQYF,-,15,TRBD1,TRBJ2-7,TRBV11-1
TGTGCCAGCAGTTCCCGACCGAACGTCGATTGGATTTTGTGGCCCCAGCATTTT,CASSSRPNVDWILWPQHF,-,18,-,TRBJ1-5,TRBV28
TGTGCCATCAGTGAGGAGCAGGACTATGGCTACACCTTC,CAISEEQDYGYTF,few,13,-,TRBJ1-2,TRBV10-3
TGTGCCAGCAGCTTGTTCGTCGGGAGCATCAATGAGCAGTTCTTC,CASSLFVGSINEQFF,-,15,-,TRBJ2-1,TRBV5-6
TGTGCCAGCAGTTTTTTTGGAGACGAGCAGTACTTC,CASSFFGDEQYF,-,12,-,TRBJ2-7,TRBV2
TGTGCCAGCAGCGTACAGGGCGGACTTCCCACAGATACGCAGTATTTT,CASSVQGGLPTDTQYF,-,16,-,TRBJ2-3,TRBV9
TGTGCCAGCAGTTCCGGACAGGAGAACACCGGGGAGCTGTTTTTT,CASSSGQENTGELFF,large,15,TRBD1,TRBJ2-2,TRBV6-5
TGTGCCAGTAAGGATGTAGCGAACTATGGCTACACCTTC,CASKDVANYGYTF,-,13,-,TRBJ1-2,TRBV19
TGCGCCAGCAGGTCCAGGGGGGGCGGCAATCAGCCCCAGCATTTT,CASRSRGGGNQPQHF,few,15,TRBD1,TRBJ1-5,TRBV10-1
TGTGCCACCAGCAGAGATCGGACAGGGTGGGGCAATGAGCAGTTCTTC,CATSRDRTGWGNEQFF,-,16,TRBD1,TRBJ2-1,TRBV15
TGCGCCAGCAGCTTTTGGCAGGGGCAGGACGAGCAGTACTTC,CASSFWQGQDEQYF,-,14,-,TRBJ2-7,TRBV5-1
TGTGCCAGCAGATCCGGGAACTACAATGAGCAGTTCTTC,CASRSGNYNEQFF,few,13,-,TRBJ2-1,TRBV12-3/TRBV12-4
TGTGCCAGCTCACCGGGACAGGGCTCTCCCGGTGGCTACACCTTC,CASSPGQGSPGGYTF,-,15,TRBD1,TRBJ1-2,TRBV18
TGCGCCAGCAGCTCCCCCGGGGGGCTAAGGAACACCGGGGAGCTGTTTTTT,CASSSPGGLRNTGELFF,-,17,-,TRBJ2-2,TRBV5-1
TGTGCCAGCAGCTTAGTGGCACCTGGGGCCTACGAGCAGTACTTC,CASSLVAPGAYEQYF,-,15,-,TRBJ2-7,TRBV7-8
TGTGCCAGCAGAGTAGCGGGACCCTACAATGAGCAGTTCTTC,CASRVAGPYNEQFF,once,14,TRBD2,TRBJ2-1,TRBV6-5
TGTGCCAGCAGCGGGACTAGCGGCACCGGGGAGCTGTTTTTT,CASSGTSGTGELFF,-,14,TRBD2,TRBJ2-2,TRBV11-3
TGTGCCAGCAGTTACCGGACTCCTTCCGAGCAGTACTTC,CASSYRTPSEQYF,-,13,-,TRBJ2-7,TRBV6-2/TRBV6-3
TGCGCCAGCCAGGACAGGGACAACACCGGGGAGCTGTTTTTT,CASQDRDNTGELFF,-,14,TRBD1,TRBJ2-2,TRBV10-1
TGCAGCGTCGTCACTAGCGGGAGGGGGGATGAGCAGTTCTTC,CSVVTSGRGDEQFF,-,14,TRBD2,TRBJ2-1,TRBV29-1
TGTGCCAGCGGACTAGCGGCGAACACCGGGGAGCTGTTTTTT,CASGLAANTGELFF,-,14,TRBD2,TRBJ2-2,TRBV6-5
TGTGCCATCAGTGAGTACTCGAACACCGGGGAGCTGTTTTTT,CAISEYSNTGELFF,-,14,-,TRBJ2-2,TRBV10-3
TGTGCCAGTAGTGATCCGTACAATGAGCAGTTCTTC,CASSDPYNEQFF,-,12,-,TRBJ2-1,TRBV19
TGTGCCAGCTCACCACCGATGCGGGAAAAACTGTTTTTT,CASSPPMREKLFF,-,13,-,TRBJ1-4,TRBV18
TGTGCCAGCAGTGAGGGACTAGCCTACAATGAGCAGTTCTTC,CASSEGLAYNEQFF,-,14,TRBD2,TRBJ2-1,TRBV2
TGCAGCGTAGACAGGGGGCACGGCTACACCTTC,CSVDRGHGYTF,-,11,TRBD1,TRBJ1-2,TRBV29-1
TGTGCCAGCAGGACCGGAGAGGATTTCTATGGCTACACCTTC,CASRTGEDFYGYTF,-,14,-,TRBJ1-2,TRBV28
TGTGCCAGCAGCCTTCAGCGGAGCTCCTACAATGAGCAGTTCTTC,CASSLQRSSYNEQFF,-,15,-,TRBJ2-1,TRBV14
TGCAGCGTCCTTAGCGGGAGGGCAATCAATGAGCAGTTCTTC,CSVLSGRAINEQFF,-,14,TRBD2,TRBJ2-1,TRBV29-1
TGCAGTGCTAGAGGGGAAACTGAAGCTTTCTTT,CSARGETEAFF,-,11,-,TRBJ1-1,TRBV20-1
TGTGCCAGCAGCCCGGCCAATCCCATTTACACGCAACGAAACACCGTATATTTT,CASSPANPIYTQRNTVYF,-,18,-,TRBJ1-3,TRBV3-1/TRBV3-2
TGTGCCAGCAGTCCTAGCGGGAGTTTCTACGAGCAGTACTTC,CASSPSGSFYEQYF,-,14,TRBD2,TRBJ2-7,TRBV6-5
TGTGCCAGCAGTTCTAATACCGAGCAGTACTTC,CASSSNTEQYF,once,11,-,TRBJ2-7,TRBV28
TGTGCCAGCAGCGAGGGGGGACTAGCGAATTACAATGAGCAGTTCTTC,CASSEGGLANYNEQFF,-,16,TRBD2,TRBJ2-1,TRBV9
TGTGCCACCAGTGATTTCGCCGGCTATGAGCAGTTCTTC,CATSDFAGYEQFF,-,13,-,TRBJ2-1,TRBV24-1
TGTGCCACCAGCAGAGTATCGCGGGAGATTAAAAATAATGAGCAGTTCTTC,CATSRVSREIKNNEQFF,-,17,TRBD2,TRBJ2-1,TRBV15
TGTGCCAGCAGTTACGGGGGTGATAACACTGAAGCTTTCTTT,CASSYGGDNTEAFF,-,14,-,TRBJ1-1,TRBV6-5
TGTGCCAGCAGCGTAACCCCGGGACAGCTTTCGGATGAGCAGTTCTTC,CASSVTPGQLSDEQFF,-,16,TRBD1,TRBJ2-1,TRBV9
TGTGCCAGCAGCAAGGAGGCGAGCGCCGGGGAGCTGTTTTTT,CASSKEASAGELFF,-,14,-,TRBJ2-2,TRBV5-4
TGTGCCACCAGTGATCCCTTCGGGACACGAGACACAGATACGCAGTATTTT,CATSDPFGTRDTDTQYF,-,17,-,TRBJ2-3,TRBV24-1
TGCGCCAGCAGCCAAGAGATCGAGGGGGACTACGAGCAGTACTTC,CASSQEIEGDYEQYF,-,15,-,TRBJ2-7,TRBV4-1
TGCGCCAGCAGCCCGTCCCAAGAGACCCAGTACTTC,CASSPSQETQYF,-,12,-,TRBJ2-5,TRBV5-1
TGTGCCAGCAGGCCCCGAGGATCGGGACAGGGGGCCCACGAGCAGTACTTC,CASRPRGSGQGAHEQYF,few,17,TRBD1,TRBJ2-7,TRBV7-2
TGCGCCAGCAGCCAAGGTGTAGCTCCTATTGAGGGAGGCTACAATGAGCAGTTCTTC,CASSQGVAPIEGGYNEQFF,-,19,-,TRBJ2-1,TRBV4-1